This TCR beta chain was sequenced during a study of early T cells in non-severe SARS-CoV-2 infection. Study information: The study sequenced bulk RNA from unsorted whole blood, with chains unpaired.

At least ten counts were recorded for this clonotype. Germline assignment: CDR1 DFQATT and CDR2 SNEGSKA (reference sequence). This CDR3 region has 17 residues. Trimming shortened V by 0 bases and J by 4 bases, and 21 bases separated the two germline ends. Individually, cDNA molecules had unique molecular identifiers attached to them. Each CDR3 protein is one row after TCRdb ran MiXCR on the 5' RACE reads. The sample consists of about 64,000 distinct CDR3 sequences, roughly 13% of them appearing once. This chain links TRBV20-1 with TRBJ1-2; the D is unclear. The clonotype comes from an adult who was a healthcare worker with PCR-confirmed SARS-CoV-2 infection or an uninfected control (not recorded which). The input for sequencing was whole blood, taken at baseline. The CDR3 DNA follows: TGCAGTGCTAGAGATCCCCGGCAGGCGGTTTATTTCTATGGCTACACCTTC. This gives the protein CSARDPRQAVYFYGYTF.